Presented here are 17 T cell receptor beta chains from one specimen sequenced in a study of shared clonotypes between healthy human individuals (TCRdb year 2020). The library came from the immunoSEQ multiplex PCR assay. The table was pulled from immuneACCESS by TCRdb, which kept in-frame rearrangements only. Such tables lose some clones; where checked, under half of the loss comes from unresolved V genes, and the rest has no known cause. The sample yields over 1.5 million clones; approximately 98% were counted once. Of the sample, roughly 0.45% falls within the top ten clones. Sequencing was carried out using naive CD4+ T cells sorted from blood. The cell subset or site label here, explained by the study, means: CD45RA+ positively selected. These receptors were collected from a man aged 30 to 39 in good health.

This sequence joins TRBV28 and TRBJ1-3; D gene ambiguous. Germline values: CDR1 MDHEN, CDR2 SYDVKM. CDR3 size: 17 residues. V lost 4 bases and J lost 2, with 18 bases in between. The CDR3 loop is CASSSPSSHPAGNTIYF. CDR3 nucleotides: TGTGCCAGCAGTTCACCTTCCAGCCACCCGGCTGGAAACACCATATATTTT.

This chain joins TRBV9 and TRBJ2-1; 10 bases line up with TRBD2. V lost 0 bases to trimming and J lost 1 base; unmatched junction nucleotides: 4. The CDR3 loop spans 17 amino acids. Germline V gene data show CDR1 as SGDLS and CDR2 as YYNGEE. Here the CDR3 reads CASSVGGTSASYNEQFF. As DNA, the CDR3 is TGTGCCAGCAGCGTAGGAGGGACTAGCGCTTCCTACAATGAGCAGTTCTTC.

The chain couples TRBV18 to TRBJ2-2; D call uncertain. Trimming removed 3 bases at V and 2 bases at J, with 10 bases between. The CDR3 loop spans 15 amino acids. Germline V gene sequence: CDR1 KGHSH, CDR2 LQKENI. CDR3 sequence: CASSPHPTNTGELFF. CDR3 bases: TGTGCCAGCTCACCGCACCCTACTAACACCGGGGAGCTGTTTTTT.

The chain has TRBV18 and TRBJ1-1, with D possibly TRBD1 on 6 matching bases. The CDR3 spans 14 residues. Trimming took 6 bases from V and 3 from J, leaving 14 bases between them. The germline V gene has CDR1 KGHSH and CDR2 LQKENI. CDR3 nucleotide sequence: TGTGCCAGCTCCCGCGACGGGGGCTACACTGAAGCTTTCTTT. This codes for CASSRDGGYTEAFF. Full variable domain (rest looked up from reference TRBV18 and TRBJ1-1): NAGVMQNPRHLVRRRGQEARLRCSPMKGHSHVYWYRQLPEEGLKFMVYLQKENIIDESGMPKERFSAEFPKEGPSILRIQQVVRGDSAAYFCASSRDGGYTEAFFGQGTRLTVV.

This clone was recorded only once. The chain joins TRBV6-6 to TRBJ2-1; D remains ambiguous. The CDR3 contains 13 residues. Per the germline V gene, CDR1 is MNHNY and CDR2 is SVGAGI (reference sequence). Trimming removed 0 bases at V and 7 bases at J, with 7 bases between. The chain's CDR3 is CASSYSQRNEQFF. The CDR3 DNA reads as TGTGCCAGCAGTTACTCGCAGAGAAATGAGCAGTTCTTC.

This chain joins TRBV9 and TRBJ2-7, with 7 bases that match TRBD1. Germline V gene lookup returns CDR1 SGDLS and CDR2 YYNGEE. The CDR3 has 15 amino acids. V shed 0 bases and J 1 base; nucleotides not matched to a gene: 4. The CDR3 here is CASSVGTGRSYEQYF. CDR3 nucleotides: TGTGCCAGCAGCGTAGGGACAGGTCGGTCCTACGAGCAGTACTTC.

The V call is TRBV19, the J call TRBJ2-3, with 10 bases that match TRBD2. V lost 7 bases, J lost 4 bases, and 5 bases stayed unmatched. CDR3 length: 14 amino acids. CDR1 is LNHDA, CDR2 SQIVND, per germline (reference sequence). The DNA for the CDR3 is TGTGCCAGTACAACCGGGACTAGCGCAGATACGCAGTATTTT. This encodes CASTTGTSADTQYF.

This clone has a single count. This chain connects TRBV10-1 to TRBJ2-5; possible D gene TRBD2, 5 bases. V gave up 0 bases and J gave up 7 bases, with 12 bases separating them. The CDR3 is made up of 14 amino acids. CDR1 and CDR2 (germline): WNHNN, SYGVQD (reference sequence). The CDR3 bases are TGCGCCAGCAGTGAGTCAACAGCTCGGGGGACCCAGTACTTC. Translation: CASSESTARGTQYF.

Notes on this clone: This CDR3 is also generated by other DNA sequences in the sample. This chain uses TRBV25-1 with TRBJ2-1; TRBD2 agrees at 8 bases. The CDR3 is 14 residues long. V was clipped by 7 bases and J by 4 bases; unmatched bases: 6. Germline V gene sequence: CDR1 MGHDK, CDR2 SYGVNS. CDR3 DNA sequence: TGTGCCAGCACAACTACTAGCGGATACAATGAGCAGTTCTTC. Amino acid sequence: CASTTTSGYNEQFF.

This rearrangement joins TRBV7-8 to TRBJ2-1; a weak D match, TRBD1 (7 bases). Deletions cut 5 bases from V and 4 bases from J, with 21 bases between. This CDR3 is built from 17 residues. Per germline, CDR1 SGHVS and CDR2 FQNEAQ. CDR3 DNA: TGTGCCAGCAGCCGCGGGACAGTTTCGGCTCAATACAATGAGCAGTTCTTC. Encoded protein: CASSRGTVSAQYNEQFF.

This clone has a single count. The rearrangement links TRBV7-9 to TRBJ1-1, with D tentatively TRBD1 (6 bases). This CDR3 contains 15 residues. V lost 5 bases to trimming and J lost 3 bases, with 16 bases between them. Germline V gives CDR1 SEHNR, CDR2 FQNEAQ (reference sequence). The CDR3 DNA is TGTGCCAGCAGCCAACAGACAGGTCTCTACACTGAAGCTTTCTTT. Its translation: CASSQQTGLYTEAFF.

The chain has TRBV9 and TRBJ1-1; TRBD1 matches 10 bases. Per the germline V gene, CDR1 is SGDLS and CDR2 is YYNGEE. The V segment lost 1 base and the J segment 3 bases; nucleotides outside the gene matches: 3. This CDR3 is 15 amino acids long. The CDR3 region is CASSVRGQGDTEAFF. For the CDR3, the DNA is TGTGCCAGCAGCGTACGTGGACAGGGGGACACTGAAGCTTTCTTT.

The chain uses TRBV7-3 and TRBJ2-5, with D unresolved. The CDR3 extends over 14 amino acids. With 5 bases removed from V and 5 bases from J, the gap between germline ends came to 15 bases. In germline, CDR1 is SGHTA, CDR2 FQGTGA. CDR3 DNA sequence: TGTGCCAGCAGCCTGTCGGTTGAGTCCGAGACCCAGTACTTC. This translates into CASSLSVESETQYF.

The chain recombines TRBV7-6 with TRBJ2-5, with 7 bases lining up with TRBD2. CDR3 length equals 14 residues. Germline values: CDR1 SGHVS, CDR2 FNYEAQ. V lost 5 bases and J lost 2; bases outside the gene matches: 5. In DNA form, the CDR3 reads TGTGCCAGCAGCGTAGGGCGGGGGCAAGAGACCCAGTACTTC. Translated: CASSVGRGQETQYF.

The rearrangement joins TRBV4-3 to TRBJ2-2; 9 nucleotides match TRBD2. The V gene's germline CDR1 is LGHNA and CDR2 YSLEER. This CDR3 has 16 amino acids. Trimming cost V 2 bases and J 0 bases; bases outside gene matches: 1. CDR3 sequence reads: CASSQLAGSNTGELFF. In DNA form, the CDR3 reads TGCGCCAGCAGCCAACTAGCGGGATCGAACACCGGGGAGCTGTTTTTT.

The V gene is TRBV10-2, the J gene TRBJ2-4; D call uncertain. The length of the CDR3 is 13 residues. CDR1 is WSHSY, CDR2 SAAADI, per germline. Trimming removed 2 bases at V and 2 bases at J, with 4 bases between. Here the CDR3 DNA reads TGCGCCAGCAGTGAGGGGACCAAAAACATTCAGTACTTC. This encodes CASSEGTKNIQYF.

CDR3 nucleotides: TGTGCCATCAGTGAGTCGGAGGATTCCTATCAGCCCCAGCATTTT. It yields the protein CAISESEDSYQPQHF. The chain links TRBV10-3 to TRBJ1-5; D remains ambiguous. V was trimmed by 0 bases and J by 5 bases, leaving 11 bases between them. The CDR3 is 15 residues long. CDR1 ENHRY and CDR2 SYGVKD come from the germline V gene.